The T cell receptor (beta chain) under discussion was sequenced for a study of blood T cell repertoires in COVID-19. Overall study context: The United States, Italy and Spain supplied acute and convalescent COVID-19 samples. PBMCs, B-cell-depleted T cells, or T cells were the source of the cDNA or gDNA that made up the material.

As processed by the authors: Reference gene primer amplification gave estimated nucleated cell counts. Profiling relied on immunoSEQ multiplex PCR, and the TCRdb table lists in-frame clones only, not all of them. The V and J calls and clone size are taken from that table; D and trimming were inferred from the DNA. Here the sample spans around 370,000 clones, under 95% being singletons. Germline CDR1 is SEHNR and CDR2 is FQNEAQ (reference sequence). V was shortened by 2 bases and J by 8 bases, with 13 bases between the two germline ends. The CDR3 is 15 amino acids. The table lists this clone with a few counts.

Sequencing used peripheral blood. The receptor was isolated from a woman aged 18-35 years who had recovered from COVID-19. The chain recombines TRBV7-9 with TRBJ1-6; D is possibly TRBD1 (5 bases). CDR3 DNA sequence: TGTGCCAGCAGCTTACCGGGGGACGGGGATTCACCCCTCCACTTT. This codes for CASSLPGDGDSPLHF. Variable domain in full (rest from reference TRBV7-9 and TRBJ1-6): DTGVSQNPRHKITKRGQNVTFRCDPISEHNRLYWYRQTLGQGPEFLTYFQNEAQLEKSRLLSDRFSAERPKGSFSTLEIQRTEQGDSAMYLCASSLPGDGDSPLHFGNGTRLTVT.